These 16 T cell receptor beta chains were all obtained from the same sample, sequenced in a study of identical twins. Each CDR3 protein is one row after TCRdb ran MiXCR on the 5' RACE reads. This sample carries 700,000 or so distinct CDR3 sequences, roughly 20% of them seen once, and the ten largest clones take 4% to 4.5%. The same sample was also studied in work on T cells expressing NK-cell markers.

Sequenced input: PBMCs. Receptors originate from a woman younger than 35 in good health.

The chain links TRBV6-1 to TRBJ1-2; D unclear. The length of the CDR3 is 13 residues. The V end lost 6 bases, the J end lost 4 bases, and 12 bases lay between the germline ends. CDR1 is MNHNS and CDR2 is SASEGT in the germline V gene. The CDR3 loop reads CASRTTRVYGYTF. As DNA, the CDR3 is TGTGCCAGCAGAACCACGAGAGTCTATGGCTACACCTTC.

This clonotype was seen repeatedly, ten times or more. The rearrangement joins TRBV20-1 to TRBJ2-3; tentatively, D is TRBD2 (5 bases). V was pared by 5 bases and J by 2 bases, with 8 bases between. Looked up from germline, CDR1 is DFQATT and CDR2 is SNEGSKA (reference sequence). The CDR3 extends over 12 amino acids. DNA for the CDR3: TGCAGTGCTGTCCGGGACACAGATACGCAGTATTTT. Translating gives CSAVRDTDTQYF.

The sample holds many counts of this clonotype. The chain joins TRBV5-1 to TRBJ1-4; D is unresolved. The germline V and J ends were trimmed by 2 bases and 4 bases, with 15 bases remaining between them. This CDR3 has 16 residues. Looked up from germline, CDR1 is SGHRS and CDR2 is YFSETQ. The CDR3 region has the DNA TGCGCCAGCAGCTTTTACCAGGCGCGGGATAATGAAAAACTGTTTTTT. It codes for CASSFYQARDNEKLFF.

This clonotype was seen ten or more times. The junction departs from germline at one end; a sequencing error may be responsible. The chain recombines TRBV12-3 or TRBV12-4 with TRBJ1-1; D remains ambiguous. The CDR3 covers 11 residues. The CDR3 region is CASSLNIEAFF. The CDR3 region has the DNA TGTGCCAGCAGCCTCAACATTGAAGCTTTCTTT.

This clonotype was observed a few times. The chain combines TRBV12-3 or TRBV12-4 with TRBJ1-2; no clear D. The CDR3 is made up of 14 amino acids. The V end lost 3 bases, the J end lost 7 bases, and 15 bases lay between the germline ends. The CDR3 coding sequence is TGTGCCAGCAGTTTTACCACAATTGGCGGTGGCTACACCTTC. Its protein product is CASSFTTIGGGYTF.

The rearrangement joins TRBV7-6 to TRBJ2-3; 9 bases align to TRBD2. The CDR3 totals 16 residues. Germline-derived CDR1 and CDR2 are SGHVS and FNYEAQ. J lost 0 bases, V lost 4 bases, and 5 bases had no gene match. DNA for the CDR3: TGTGCCAGCAGCTCACTACTAGCGGGTAGCACAGATACGCAGTATTTT. Encoded protein: CASSSLLAGSTDTQYF. The full variable domain, rest sourced from reference TRBV7-6 and TRBJ2-3, is GAGVSQSPRYKVTKRGQDVALRCDPISGHVSLYWYRQALGQGPEFLTYFNYEAQQDKSGLPNDRFSAERPEGSISTLTIQRTEQRDSAMYRCASSSLLAGSTDTQYFGPGTRLTVL.

This clonotype was seen a handful of times. The J gene is TRBJ1-1, the V gene TRBV3-1; D not certain. V was trimmed by 3 bases and J by 1 base, leaving 6 bases between them. Germline loops: CDR1 LGHDT, CDR2 YNNKEL (reference sequence). There are 13 residues in the CDR3. This chain's CDR3 is CASSHSENTEAFF. CDR3 nucleotide sequence: TGTGCCAGCAGCCACTCAGAGAACACTGAAGCTTTCTTT.

This clonotype turned up a few times. The chain has TRBV6-5 and TRBJ2-6; D is unresolved. Germline V gene sequence: CDR1 MNHEY, CDR2 SVGAGI. Trimming took off 0 bases at V and 1 base at J, with 10 bases between the two ends. This CDR3 contains 17 residues. The CDR3 is CASSYSNWGSGANVLTF. For the CDR3, the DNA is TGTGCCAGCAGTTACTCGAATTGGGGATCTGGGGCCAACGTCCTGACTTTC.

This clonotype was found a few times. The V gene is TRBV28, the J gene TRBJ2-3; 13 nucleotides align to TRBD2. This CDR3 spans 15 amino acids. CDR1 and CDR2 from the germline V gene are MDHEN and SYDVKM. Trimming took 10 bases from V and 6 from J; bases not matched to a gene: 10. CDR3 DNA: TGTGCCACCAACGGAGGGACTAGCGGGGCGGATACGCAGTATTTT. Its translation is CATNGGTSGADTQYF.

The chain couples TRBV18 to TRBJ2-3, with TRBD2 identical over 7 bases. The CDR3 is 15 residues long. CDR1 KGHSH and CDR2 LQKENI come from the germline V gene. Trimming cost V 2 bases and J 2 bases; bases outside gene matches: 4. The DNA for the CDR3 is TGTGCCAGCTCACCAGAGCGGGGAGTCACAGATACGCAGTATTTT. It codes for CASSPERGVTDTQYF.

The chain uses TRBV7-9 and TRBJ2-1, with D perhaps TRBD2 (5 bases). V lost 6 bases and J lost 0, with 12 bases in between. The CDR3 loop spans 15 amino acids. Germline V lookup: CDR1 SEHNR, CDR2 FQNEAQ (reference sequence). CDR3: CASRSPGISYNEQFF. CDR3 coding DNA: TGTGCCAGCAGATCTCCGGGGATCTCCTACAATGAGCAGTTCTTC.

This clonotype was counted a few times. The rearrangement links TRBV29-1 to TRBJ1-1; TRBD1 matches 7 bases. CDR1 is SQVTM, CDR2 ANQGSEA, per germline. This CDR3 spans 9 amino acids. CDR3 coding DNA: TGCAGAGGGGACAGTGAAGCTTTCTTT. Translated: CRGDSEAFF.

This clonotype has just a few counts. The chain links TRBV27 to TRBJ2-1, with no clear D. CDR3 length: 14 residues. Germline-derived CDR1 and CDR2 are MNHEY and SMNVEV (reference sequence). Trimming cost V 5 bases and J 5 bases, with 13 bases left between them. The CDR3: CASSPQGPNNEQFF. CDR3 nucleotide sequence: TGTGCCAGCAGTCCTCAAGGGCCAAACAATGAGCAGTTCTTC.

The chain joins TRBV7-2 to TRBJ2-2; possibly TRBD1 for D (6 bases). The CDR3 loop spans 13 amino acids. From germline, CDR1 is SGHTA and CDR2 FQGNSA. The V end was cut by 7 bases, the J end by 7 bases, with 13 bases between. The CDR3 sequence is CASTVQGNGELFF. For the CDR3, the DNA is TGTGCCAGCACCGTACAGGGCAACGGGGAGCTGTTTTTT.

This clonotype occurred a few times. The rearrangement joins TRBV6-2 or TRBV6-3 to TRBJ2-1, with TRBD1 identical over 7 bases. J lost 9 bases, V lost 5 bases, and 4 bases had no gene match. The length of the CDR3 is 12 residues. Germline V CDR1 and CDR2: MNHEY, SVGEGT. The chain's CDR3 is CASSIQGVEQFF. The CDR3 nucleotides read TGTGCCAGCAGTATCCAGGGGGTTGAGCAGTTCTTC.

The chain carries TRBV6-1 and TRBJ2-2; D is unresolved. Trimming stripped 4 bases from V and 3 bases from J, with 9 bases between. The CDR3 has 14 residues. Germline CDR1 is MNHNS and CDR2 is SASEGT. This chain's CDR3 is CASSGDGYTGELFF. Here the CDR3 DNA reads TGTGCCAGCAGTGGAGACGGGTACACCGGGGAGCTGTTTTTT.